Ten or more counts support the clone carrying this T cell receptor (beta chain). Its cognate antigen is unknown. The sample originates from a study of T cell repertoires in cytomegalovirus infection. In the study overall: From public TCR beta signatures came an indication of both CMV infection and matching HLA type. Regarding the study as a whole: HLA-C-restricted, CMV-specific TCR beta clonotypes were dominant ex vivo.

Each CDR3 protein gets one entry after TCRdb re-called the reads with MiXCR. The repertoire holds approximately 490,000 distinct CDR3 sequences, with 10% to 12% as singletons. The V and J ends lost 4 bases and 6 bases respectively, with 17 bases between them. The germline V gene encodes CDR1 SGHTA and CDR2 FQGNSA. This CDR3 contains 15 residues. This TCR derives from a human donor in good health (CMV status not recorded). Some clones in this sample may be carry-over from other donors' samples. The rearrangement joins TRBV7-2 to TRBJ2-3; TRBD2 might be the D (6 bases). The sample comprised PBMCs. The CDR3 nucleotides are TGTGCCAGCAGCTCGGGGATGGGACTCTTGGATACGCAGTATTTT. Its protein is CASSSGMGLLDTQYF.